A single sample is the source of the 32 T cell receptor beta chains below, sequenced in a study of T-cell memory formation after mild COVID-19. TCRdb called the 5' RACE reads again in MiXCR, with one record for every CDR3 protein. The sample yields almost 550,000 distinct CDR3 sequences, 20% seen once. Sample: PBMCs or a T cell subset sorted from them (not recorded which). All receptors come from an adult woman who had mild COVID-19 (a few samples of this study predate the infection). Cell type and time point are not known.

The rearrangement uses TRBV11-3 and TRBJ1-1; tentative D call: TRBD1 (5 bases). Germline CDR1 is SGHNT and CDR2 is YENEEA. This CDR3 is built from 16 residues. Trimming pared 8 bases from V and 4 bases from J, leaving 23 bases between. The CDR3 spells CASSSRPRGGATEAFF. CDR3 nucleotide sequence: TGTGCCAGCTCAAGTCGCCCGAGAGGAGGGGCCACTGAAGCTTTCTTT.

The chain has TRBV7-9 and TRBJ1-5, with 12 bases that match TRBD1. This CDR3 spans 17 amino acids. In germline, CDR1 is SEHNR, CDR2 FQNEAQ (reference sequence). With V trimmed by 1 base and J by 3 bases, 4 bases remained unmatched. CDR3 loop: CASSLGRDRGLNQPQHF. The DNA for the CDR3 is TGTGCCAGCAGCTTAGGCCGGGACAGGGGGCTCAATCAGCCCCAGCATTTT.

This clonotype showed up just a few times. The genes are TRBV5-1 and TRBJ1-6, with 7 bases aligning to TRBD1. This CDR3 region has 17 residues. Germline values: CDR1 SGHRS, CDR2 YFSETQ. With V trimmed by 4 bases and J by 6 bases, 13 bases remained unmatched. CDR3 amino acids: CASSLLLAGTVNSPLHF. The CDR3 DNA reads TGCGCCAGCAGCCTGTTATTAGCCGGGACAGTTAATTCACCCCTCCACTTT.

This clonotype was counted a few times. CDR3 region: CASSPRQISNYGYTF. The CDR3, as DNA: TGTGCCAGCAGTCCTCGACAGATCTCTAACTATGGCTACACCTTC. The chain employs TRBV12-3 or TRBV12-4 and TRBJ1-2, with D perhaps TRBD1 (5 bases). Between the trimmed V and J ends, which lost 5 bases and 0 bases, there was a span of 13 bases. This CDR3 is built from 15 residues.

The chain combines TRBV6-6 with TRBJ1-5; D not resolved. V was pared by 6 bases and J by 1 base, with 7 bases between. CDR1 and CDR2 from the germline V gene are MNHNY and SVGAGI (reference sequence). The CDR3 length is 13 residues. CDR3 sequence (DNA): TGTGCCAGCAGCCCCGAAAGCAATCAGCCCCAGCATTTT. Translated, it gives CASSPESNQPQHF.

CDR3 coding DNA: TGCGCCAGCAGCTCCTTTCCAGGGTCAGGGGCCAACGTCCTGACTTTC. Its protein product is CASSSFPGSGANVLTF. The V gene is TRBV5-1, the J gene TRBJ2-6; D may be TRBD1 (5 bases). The CDR3 sequence is 16 residues long. V was clipped by 3 bases and J by 4 bases, with 14 bases between them. Per the germline V gene, CDR1 is SGHRS and CDR2 is YFSETQ.

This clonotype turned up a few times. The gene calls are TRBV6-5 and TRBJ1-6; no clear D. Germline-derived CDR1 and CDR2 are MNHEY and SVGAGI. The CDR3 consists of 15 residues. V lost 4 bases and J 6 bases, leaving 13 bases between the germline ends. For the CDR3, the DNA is TGTGCCAGCAGTTCCCGACCTGCACGTAATTCACCCCTCCACTTT. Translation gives CASSSRPARNSPLHF.

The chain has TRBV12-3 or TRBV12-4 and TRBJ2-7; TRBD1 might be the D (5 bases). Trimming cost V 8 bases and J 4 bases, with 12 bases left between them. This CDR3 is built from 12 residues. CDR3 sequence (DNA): TGTGCCAGCGGACATAGGGGTTACGAGCAGTACTTC. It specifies CASGHRGYEQYF.

CDR3 in amino acids: CASSYGLADYNEQFF. For the CDR3, the DNA is TGTGCCAGCAGTTACGGGCTAGCGGATTACAATGAGCAGTTCTTC. The V and J genes are TRBV6-5 and TRBJ2-1, with 7 nucleotides matching TRBD2. In germline, CDR1 is MNHEY, CDR2 SVGAGI. V gave up 2 bases and J gave up 4 bases; unmatched junction bases: 5. The CDR3 sequence is 15 residues long.

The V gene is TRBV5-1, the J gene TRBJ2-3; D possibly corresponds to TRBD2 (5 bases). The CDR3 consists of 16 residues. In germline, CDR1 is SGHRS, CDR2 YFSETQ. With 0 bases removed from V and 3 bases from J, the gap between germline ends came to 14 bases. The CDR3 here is CASSLALSTGTDTQYF. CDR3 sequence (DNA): TGCGCCAGCAGCTTGGCTCTTTCGACGGGAACAGATACGCAGTATTTT.

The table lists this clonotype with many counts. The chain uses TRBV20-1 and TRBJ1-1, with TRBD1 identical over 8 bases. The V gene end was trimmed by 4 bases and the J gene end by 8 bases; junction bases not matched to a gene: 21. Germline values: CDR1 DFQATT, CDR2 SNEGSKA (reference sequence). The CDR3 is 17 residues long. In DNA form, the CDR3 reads TGCAGTGCTACAATTATCGGACAGGGCGCTCGTCAGAAAGAAGCTTTCTTT. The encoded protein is CSATIIGQGARQKEAFF.

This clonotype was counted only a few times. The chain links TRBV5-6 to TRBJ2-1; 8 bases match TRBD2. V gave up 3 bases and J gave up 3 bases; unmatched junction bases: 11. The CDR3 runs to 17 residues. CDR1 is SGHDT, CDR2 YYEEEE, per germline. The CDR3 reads CASSSFTGGRVYNEQFF. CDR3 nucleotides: TGTGCCAGCAGCTCGTTTACGGGAGGGAGGGTCTACAATGAGCAGTTCTTC.

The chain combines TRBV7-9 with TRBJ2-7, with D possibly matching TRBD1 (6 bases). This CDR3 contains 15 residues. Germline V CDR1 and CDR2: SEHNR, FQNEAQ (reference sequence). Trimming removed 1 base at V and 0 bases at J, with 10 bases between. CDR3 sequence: CASSLGMDSSYEQYF. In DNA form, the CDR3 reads TGTGCCAGCAGCTTAGGCATGGACAGCTCCTACGAGCAGTACTTC.

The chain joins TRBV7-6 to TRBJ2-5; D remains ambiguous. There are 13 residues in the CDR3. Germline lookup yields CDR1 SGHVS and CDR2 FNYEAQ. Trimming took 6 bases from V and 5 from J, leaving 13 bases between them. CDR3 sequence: CASSIVGWETQYF. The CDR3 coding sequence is TGTGCCAGCAGTATTGTTGGGTGGGAGACCCAGTACTTC.

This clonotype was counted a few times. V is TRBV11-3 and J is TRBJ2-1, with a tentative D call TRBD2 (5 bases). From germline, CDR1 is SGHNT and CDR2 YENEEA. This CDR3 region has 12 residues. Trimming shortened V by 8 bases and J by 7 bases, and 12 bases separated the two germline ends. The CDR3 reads CASGAETNEQFF. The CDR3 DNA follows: TGTGCCAGCGGAGCGGAGACAAATGAGCAGTTCTTC.

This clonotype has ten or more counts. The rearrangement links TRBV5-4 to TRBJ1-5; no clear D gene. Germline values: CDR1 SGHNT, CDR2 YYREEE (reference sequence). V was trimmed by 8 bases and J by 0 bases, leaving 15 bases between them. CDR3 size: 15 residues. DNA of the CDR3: TGTGCCAGTCTTACGGCGGTTTATAGCAATCAGCCCCAGCATTTT. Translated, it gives CASLTAVYSNQPQHF.

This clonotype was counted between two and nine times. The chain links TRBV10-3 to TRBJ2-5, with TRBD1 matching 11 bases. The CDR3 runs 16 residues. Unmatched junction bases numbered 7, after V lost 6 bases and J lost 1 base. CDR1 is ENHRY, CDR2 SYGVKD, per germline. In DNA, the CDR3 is TGTGCCATCAGGAAGGGGACAGGGGGATCCCAAGAGACCCAGTACTTC. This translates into CAIRKGTGGSQETQYF.

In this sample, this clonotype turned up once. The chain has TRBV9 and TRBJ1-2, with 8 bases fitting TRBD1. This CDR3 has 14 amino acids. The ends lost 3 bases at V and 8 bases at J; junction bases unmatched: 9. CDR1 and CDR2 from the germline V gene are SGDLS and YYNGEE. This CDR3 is CASSAATGAWGYTF. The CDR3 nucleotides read TGTGCCAGCAGCGCAGCGACAGGGGCGTGGGGCTACACCTTC.

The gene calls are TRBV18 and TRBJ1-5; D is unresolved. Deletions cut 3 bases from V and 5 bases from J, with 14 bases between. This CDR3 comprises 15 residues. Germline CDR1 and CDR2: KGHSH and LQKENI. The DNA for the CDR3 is TGTGCCAGCTCACCCGAAGCTTTGGTGTATCAGCCCCAGCATTTT. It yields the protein CASSPEALVYQPQHF.

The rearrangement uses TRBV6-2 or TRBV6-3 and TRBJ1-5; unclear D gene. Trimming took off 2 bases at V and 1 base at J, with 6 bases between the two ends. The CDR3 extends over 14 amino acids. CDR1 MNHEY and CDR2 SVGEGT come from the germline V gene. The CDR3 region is CASSYGWSNQPQHF. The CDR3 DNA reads TGTGCCAGCAGTTACGGATGGAGCAATCAGCCCCAGCATTTT.

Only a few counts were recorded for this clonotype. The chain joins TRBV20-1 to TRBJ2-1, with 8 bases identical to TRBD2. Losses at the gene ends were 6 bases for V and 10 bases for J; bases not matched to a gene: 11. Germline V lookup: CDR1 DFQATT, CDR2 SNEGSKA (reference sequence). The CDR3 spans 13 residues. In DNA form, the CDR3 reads TGCAGTGCCTACGGACTAGCCCCCGGAGAGCAGTTCTTC. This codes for CSAYGLAPGEQFF.

The CDR3 sequence is CATEPNSDRANEQYF. In DNA, the CDR3 is TGTGCCACCGAACCAAACTCCGACAGGGCCAACGAGCAGTACTTC. The V gene is TRBV27, the J gene TRBJ2-7, with TRBD1 matching 7 bases. V dropped 10 bases and J dropped 5; count of bases not matched to a gene: 17. Per the germline V gene, CDR1 is MNHEY and CDR2 is SMNVEV (reference sequence). The CDR3 covers 15 residues.

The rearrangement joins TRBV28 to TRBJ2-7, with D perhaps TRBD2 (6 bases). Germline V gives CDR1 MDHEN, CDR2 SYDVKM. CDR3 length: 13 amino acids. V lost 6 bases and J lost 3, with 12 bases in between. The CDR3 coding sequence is TGTGCCAGCAGGCTCGGCGGGAACTACGAGCAGTACTTC. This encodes CASRLGGNYEQYF.

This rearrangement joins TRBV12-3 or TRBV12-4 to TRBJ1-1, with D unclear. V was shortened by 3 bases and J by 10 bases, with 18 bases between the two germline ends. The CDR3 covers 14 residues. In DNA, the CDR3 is TGTGCCAGCAGTTTCGAGGGCGAGGAGGGAGTAGCTTTCTTT. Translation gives CASSFEGEEGVAFF.

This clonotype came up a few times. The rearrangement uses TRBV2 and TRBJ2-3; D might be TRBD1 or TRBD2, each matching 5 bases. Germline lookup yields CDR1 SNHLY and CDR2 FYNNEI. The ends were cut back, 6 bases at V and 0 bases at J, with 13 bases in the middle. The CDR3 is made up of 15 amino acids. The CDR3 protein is CASRGWGKSTDTQYF. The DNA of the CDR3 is TGTGCCAGCAGGGGGTGGGGGAAAAGCACAGATACGCAGTATTTT.

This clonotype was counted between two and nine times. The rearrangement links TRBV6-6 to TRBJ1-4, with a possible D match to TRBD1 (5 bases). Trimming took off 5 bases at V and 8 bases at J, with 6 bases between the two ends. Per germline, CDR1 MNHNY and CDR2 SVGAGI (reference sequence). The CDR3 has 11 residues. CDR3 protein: CASSRQEKLFF. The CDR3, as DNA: TGTGCCAGCAGTCGACAGGAAAAACTGTTTTTT.

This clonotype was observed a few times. The CDR3 is CASSLAHGQNQPQHF. The CDR3 region has the DNA TGTGCCAGCAGTTTAGCGCATGGGCAGAATCAGCCCCAGCATTTT. The V and J genes are TRBV12-3 or TRBV12-4 and TRBJ1-5; D is ambiguous. V lost 0 bases and J lost 4, with 10 bases in between. This CDR3 has 15 amino acids.

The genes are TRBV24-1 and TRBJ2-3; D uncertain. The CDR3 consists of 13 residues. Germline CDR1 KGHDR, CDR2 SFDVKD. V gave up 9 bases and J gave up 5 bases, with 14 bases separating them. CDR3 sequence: CATPFAKRDTQYF. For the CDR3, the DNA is TGTGCCACCCCTTTCGCGAAACGAGATACGCAGTATTTT.

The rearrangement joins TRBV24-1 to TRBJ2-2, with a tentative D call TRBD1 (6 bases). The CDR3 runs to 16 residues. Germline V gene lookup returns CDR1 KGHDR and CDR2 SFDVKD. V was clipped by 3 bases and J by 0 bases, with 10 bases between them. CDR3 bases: TGTGCCACCAGTGATCCAGGGGTAGCGAACACCGGGGAGCTGTTTTTT. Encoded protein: CATSDPGVANTGELFF.

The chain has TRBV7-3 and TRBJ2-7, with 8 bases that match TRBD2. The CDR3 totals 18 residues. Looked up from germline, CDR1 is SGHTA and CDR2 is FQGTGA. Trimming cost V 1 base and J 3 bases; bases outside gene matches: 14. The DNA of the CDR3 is TGTGCCAGCAGCTTAATTCCGGGGGGGAGCGTTGGTAGCTACGAGCAGTACTTC. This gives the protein CASSLIPGGSVGSYEQYF.

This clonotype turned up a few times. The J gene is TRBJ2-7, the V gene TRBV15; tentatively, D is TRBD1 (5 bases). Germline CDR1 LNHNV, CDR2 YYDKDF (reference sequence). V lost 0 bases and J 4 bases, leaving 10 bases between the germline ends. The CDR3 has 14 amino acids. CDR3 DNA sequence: TGTGCCACCAGCAGAGATCAGGGTGGGTACGAGCAGTACTTC. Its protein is CATSRDQGGYEQYF.

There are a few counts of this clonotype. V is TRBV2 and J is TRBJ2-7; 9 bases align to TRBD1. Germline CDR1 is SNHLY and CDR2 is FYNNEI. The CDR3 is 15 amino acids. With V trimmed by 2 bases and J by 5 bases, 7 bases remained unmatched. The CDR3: CASSEMGTGFHEQYF. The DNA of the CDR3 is TGTGCCAGCAGTGAAATGGGGACAGGGTTCCACGAGCAGTACTTC.